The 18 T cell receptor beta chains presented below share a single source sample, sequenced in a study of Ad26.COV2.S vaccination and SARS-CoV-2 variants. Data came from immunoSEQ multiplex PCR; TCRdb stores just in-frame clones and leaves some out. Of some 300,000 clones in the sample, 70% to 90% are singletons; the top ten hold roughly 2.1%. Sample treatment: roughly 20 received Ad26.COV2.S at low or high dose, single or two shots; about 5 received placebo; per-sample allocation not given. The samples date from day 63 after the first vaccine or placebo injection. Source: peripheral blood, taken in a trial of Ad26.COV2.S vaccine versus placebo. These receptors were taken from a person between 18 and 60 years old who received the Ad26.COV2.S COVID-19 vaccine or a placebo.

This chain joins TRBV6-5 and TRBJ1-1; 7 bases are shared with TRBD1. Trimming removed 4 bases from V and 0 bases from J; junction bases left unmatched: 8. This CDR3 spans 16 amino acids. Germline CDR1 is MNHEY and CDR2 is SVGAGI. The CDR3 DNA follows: TGTGCCAGCAGTTCCTCTCCGGGACAGATGAACACTGAAGCTTTCTTT. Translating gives CASSSSPGQMNTEAFF.

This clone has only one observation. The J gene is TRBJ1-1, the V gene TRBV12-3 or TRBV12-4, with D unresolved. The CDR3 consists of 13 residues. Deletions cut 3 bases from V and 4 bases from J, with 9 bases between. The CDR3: CASSLGRITEAFF. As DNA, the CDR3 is TGTGCCAGCAGTTTGGGCAGGATCACTGAAGCTTTCTTT.

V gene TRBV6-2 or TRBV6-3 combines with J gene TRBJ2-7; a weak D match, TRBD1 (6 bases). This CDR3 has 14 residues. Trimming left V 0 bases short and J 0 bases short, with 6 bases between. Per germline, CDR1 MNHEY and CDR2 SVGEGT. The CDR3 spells CASSYSDSSYEQYF. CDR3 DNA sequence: TGTGCCAGCAGTTACTCGGACAGCTCCTACGAGCAGTACTTC.

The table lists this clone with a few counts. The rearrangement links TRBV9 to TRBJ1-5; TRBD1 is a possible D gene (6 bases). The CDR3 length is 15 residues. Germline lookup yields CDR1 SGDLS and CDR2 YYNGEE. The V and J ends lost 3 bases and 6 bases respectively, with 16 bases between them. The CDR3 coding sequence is TGTGCCAGCAGCGCTACCGCACAGGGATTTCAGCCCCAGCATTTT. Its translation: CASSATAQGFQPQHF.

The CDR3 DNA sequence: TGTGCCAGCTCACCCAAAAATACGGGACACCTCGTCGGATACAATGAGCAGTTCTTC. It specifies CASSPKNTGHLVGYNEQFF. The chain carries TRBV18 and TRBJ2-1, with D tentatively TRBD1 (6 bases). The CDR3 sequence is 19 residues long. CDR1 KGHSH and CDR2 LQKENI come from the germline V gene. The V end lost 3 bases, the J end lost 4 bases, and 25 bases lay between the germline ends.

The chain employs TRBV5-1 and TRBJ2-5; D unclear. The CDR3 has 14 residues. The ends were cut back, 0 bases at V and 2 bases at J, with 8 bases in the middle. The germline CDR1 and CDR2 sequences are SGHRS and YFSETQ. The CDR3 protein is CASSLDEVQETQYF. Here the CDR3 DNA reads TGCGCCAGCAGCTTGGACGAGGTACAAGAGACCCAGTACTTC.

The CDR3 region is CASSQSSHPEKNTEAFF. Written as DNA, the CDR3 is TGCGCCAGCAGCCAATCTTCTCACCCCGAGAAGAACACTGAAGCTTTCTTT. The chain links TRBV4-3 to TRBJ1-1; D unresolved. The CDR3 loop spans 17 amino acids. Deletions cut 2 bases from V and 1 base from J, with 17 bases between. Germline V lookup: CDR1 LGHNA, CDR2 YSLEER.

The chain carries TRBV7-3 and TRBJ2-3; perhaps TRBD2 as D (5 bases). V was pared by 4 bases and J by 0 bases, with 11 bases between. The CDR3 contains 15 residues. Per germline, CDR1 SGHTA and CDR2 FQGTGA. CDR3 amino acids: CASSYDGVSTDTQYF. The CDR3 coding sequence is TGTGCCAGCAGCTACGACGGGGTCAGCACAGATACGCAGTATTTT. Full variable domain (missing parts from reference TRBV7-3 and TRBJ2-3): GAGVSQTPSNKVTEKGKYVELRCDPISGHTALYWYRQSLGQGPEFLIYFQGTGAADDSGLPNDRFFAVRPEGSVSTLKIQRTERGDSAVYLCASSYDGVSTDTQYFGPGTRLTVL.

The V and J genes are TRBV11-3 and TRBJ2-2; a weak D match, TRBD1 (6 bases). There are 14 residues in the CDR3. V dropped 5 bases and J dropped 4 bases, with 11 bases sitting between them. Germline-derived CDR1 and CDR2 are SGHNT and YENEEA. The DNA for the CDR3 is TGTGCCAGCAGCCAGGACAGAGGCACCGGGGAGCTGTTTTTT. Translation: CASSQDRGTGELFF.

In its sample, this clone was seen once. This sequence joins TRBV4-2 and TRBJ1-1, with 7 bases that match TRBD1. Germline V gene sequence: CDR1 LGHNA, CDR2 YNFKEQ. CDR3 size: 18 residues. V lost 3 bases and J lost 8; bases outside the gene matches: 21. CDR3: CASSQWQGGGPQSGEAFF. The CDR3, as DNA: TGTGCCAGCAGCCAGTGGCAAGGAGGGGGCCCCCAAAGCGGGGAAGCTTTCTTT.

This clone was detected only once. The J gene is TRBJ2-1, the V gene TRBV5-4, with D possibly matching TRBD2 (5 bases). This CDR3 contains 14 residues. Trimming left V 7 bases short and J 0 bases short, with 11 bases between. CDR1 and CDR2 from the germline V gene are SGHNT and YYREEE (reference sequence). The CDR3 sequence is CASSSGSSYNEQFF. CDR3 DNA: TGTGCCAGCTCGTCGGGGAGCTCCTACAATGAGCAGTTCTTC.

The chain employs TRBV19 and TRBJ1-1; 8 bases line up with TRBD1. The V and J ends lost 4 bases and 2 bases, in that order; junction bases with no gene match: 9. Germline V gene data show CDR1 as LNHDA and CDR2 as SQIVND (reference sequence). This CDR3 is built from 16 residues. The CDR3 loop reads CASSRLTGGRNTEAFF. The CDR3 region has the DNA TGTGCCAGTAGTAGGCTTACAGGGGGGCGAAACACTGAAGCTTTCTTT. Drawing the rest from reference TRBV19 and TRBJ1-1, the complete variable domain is DGGITQSPKYLFRKEGQNVTLSCEQNLNHDAMYWYRQDPGQGLRLIYYSQIVNDFQKGDIAEGYSVSREKKESFPLTVTSAQKNPTAFYLCASSRLTGGRNTEAFFGQGTRLTVV.

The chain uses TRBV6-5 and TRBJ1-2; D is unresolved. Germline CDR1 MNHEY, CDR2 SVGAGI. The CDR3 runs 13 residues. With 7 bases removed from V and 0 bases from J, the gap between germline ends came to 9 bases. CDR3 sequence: CASIFNSNYGYTF. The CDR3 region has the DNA TGTGCCAGCATTTTCAACTCTAACTATGGCTACACCTTC.

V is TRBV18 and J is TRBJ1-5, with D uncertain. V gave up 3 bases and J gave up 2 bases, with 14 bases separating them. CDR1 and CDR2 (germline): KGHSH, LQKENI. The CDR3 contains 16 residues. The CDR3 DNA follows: TGTGCCAGCTCACCTCTCGGGGATCGGGGCAATCAGCCCCAGCATTTT. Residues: CASSPLGDRGNQPQHF. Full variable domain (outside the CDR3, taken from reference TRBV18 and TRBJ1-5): NAGVMQNPRHLVRRRGQEARLRCSPMKGHSHVYWYRQLPEEGLKFMVYLQKENIIDESGMPKERFSAEFPKEGPSILRIQQVVRGDSAAYFCASSPLGDRGNQPQHFGDGTRLSIL.

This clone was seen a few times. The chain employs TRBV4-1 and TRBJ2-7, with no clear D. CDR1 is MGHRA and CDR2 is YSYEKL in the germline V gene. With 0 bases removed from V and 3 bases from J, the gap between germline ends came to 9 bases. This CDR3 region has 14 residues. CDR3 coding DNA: TGCGCCAGCAGCCAAGATCCCTTCAACTACGAGCAGTACTTC. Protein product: CASSQDPFNYEQYF.

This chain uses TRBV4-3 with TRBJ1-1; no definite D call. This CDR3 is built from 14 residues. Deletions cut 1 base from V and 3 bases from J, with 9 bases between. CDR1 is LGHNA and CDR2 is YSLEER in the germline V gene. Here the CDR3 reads CASSQVGRDTEAFF. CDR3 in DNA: TGCGCCAGCAGCCAAGTTGGGAGGGACACTGAAGCTTTCTTT.

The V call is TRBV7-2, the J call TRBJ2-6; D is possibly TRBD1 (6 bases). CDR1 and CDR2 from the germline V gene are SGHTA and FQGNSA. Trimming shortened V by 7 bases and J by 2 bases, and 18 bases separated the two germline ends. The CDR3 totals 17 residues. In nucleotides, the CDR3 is TGTGCCAGCAAACCAGCTCTTACAGGGACTGGGGCCAACGTCCTGACTTTC. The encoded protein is CASKPALTGTGANVLTF. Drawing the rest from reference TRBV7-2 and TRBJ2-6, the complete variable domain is GAGVSQSPSNKVTEKGKDVELRCDPISGHTALYWYRQSLGQGLEFLIYFQGNSAPDKSGLPSDRFSAERTGGSVSTLTIQRTQQEDSAVYLCASKPALTGTGANVLTFGAGSRLTVL.

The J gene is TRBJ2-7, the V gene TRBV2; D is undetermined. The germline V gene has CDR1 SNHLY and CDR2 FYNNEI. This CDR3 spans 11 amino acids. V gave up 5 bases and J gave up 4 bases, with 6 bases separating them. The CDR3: CASSWTYEQYF. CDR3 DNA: TGTGCCAGCAGTTGGACGTACGAGCAGTACTTC. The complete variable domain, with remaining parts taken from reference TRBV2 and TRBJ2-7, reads EPEVTQTPSHQVTQMGQEVILRCVPISNHLYFYWYRQILGQKVEFLVSFYNNEISEKSEIFDDQFSVERPDGSNFTLKIRSTKLEDSAMYFCASSWTYEQYFGPGTRLTVT.